This TCR beta chain was identified during a study of T cell clonotyping in hematopoietic cell transplantation. About the study: Recipients' pretransplant samples followed cytoreduction. Regarding the study as a whole: Cells were unsorted, so CD4 and CD8 contributions were not separated.

Data came from immunoSEQ multiplex PCR; TCRdb stores just in-frame clones and leaves some out. Of about 45,000 clones in the sample, about four fifths were seen once. Regarding this clone: Antigen specificity is unknown.

Time point defined: recipient sample about 28 days before transplant, after cytoreduction. Recipient blood drawn about 28 days pretransplant and days 30, 100, 180 after. Germline CDR1 SEHNR, CDR2 FQNEAQ (reference sequence). Trimming shortened V by 1 base and J by 8 bases, and 17 bases separated the two germline ends. The CDR3 has 16 residues. The receptor's source is a man aged 60 to 75 with myelodysplastic syndrome. Some clones in this sample may be carry-over from other donors' samples. The V and J genes are TRBV7-9 and TRBJ1-4; D is ambiguous. Specimen: peripheral blood mononuclear cells, collected before stem cell transplant. In DNA form, the CDR3 reads TGTGCCAGCAGCTTAGGGACGGGAGGTGTACGGGAAAAACTGTTTTTT. Its protein product is CASSLGTGGVREKLFF. Together with reference TRBV7-9 and TRBJ1-4, the CDR3 gives the full variable domain: DTGVSQNPRHKITKRGQNVTFRCDPISEHNRLYWYRQTLGQGPEFLTYFQNEAQLEKSRLLSDRFSAERPKGSFSTLEIQRTEQGDSAMYLCASSLGTGGVREKLFFGSGTQLSVL.